A selection of T cell receptor beta chains follows, all from one sample in a study of blood T cell repertoires in COVID-19. The repertoire was sequenced with immunoSEQ multiplex PCR; TCRdb's copy has only in-frame clones and lacks some. The sample shows approximately 140,000 clones, 65% to 90% of them seen only once. Sequencing used peripheral blood. Source of these receptors: a man between 65 and 79 years old with acute or convalescent COVID-19. Both conserved end residues are part of each CDR3. Each record gives: clone size, D gene, CDR3 length, J gene, V gene, CDR3 protein, CDR3 DNA. A D gene is named only where the DNA matches it firmly. Clone size, where shown, is once, few, many, or a class for clones that have expanded.

- - 14 TRBJ1-3 TRBV7-9 CASSLLGAGNTIYF TGTGCCAGCAGCTTACTCGGGGCTGGAAACACCATATATTTT
- TRBD2 16 TRBJ2-1 TRBV3-1/TRBV3-2 CASSQDPAGLGNEQFF TGTGCCAGCAGCCAAGACCCAGCGGGACTGGGCAATGAGCAGTTCTTC
- - 16 TRBJ2-3 TRBV18 CASSPLNAGSTDTQYF TGTGCCAGCTCACCACTTAACGCGGGTTCCACAGATACGCAGTATTTT
once - 13 TRBJ2-3 TRBV29-1 CSVEWGQRSTQYF TGCAGCGTTGAATGGGGACAAAGAAGTACGCAGTATTTT
- - 15 TRBJ2-2 TRBV10-1 CASRTTAPGTGELFF TGCGCCAGCAGGACGACTGCCCCGGGGACCGGGGAGCTGTTTTTT
- TRBD1 12 TRBJ1-2 TRBV10-3 CATGQGDYGYTF TGTGCCACCGGACAGGGGGACTATGGCTACACCTTC
- - 17 TRBJ1-2 TRBV4-2 CASSQDMAGGAVYGYTF TGTGCCAGCAGCCAAGATATGGCGGGGGGCGCGGTCTATGGCTACACCTTC
- TRBD2 15 TRBJ2-3 TRBV6-4 CASSDSAGSTDTQYF TGTGCCAGCAGTGACTCAGCGGGAAGCACAGATACGCAGTATTTT
- TRBD1 14 TRBJ2-7 TRBV28 CASSFGRQGYEQYF TGTGCCAGCAGTTTTGGGAGACAGGGCTACGAGCAGTACTTC
few - 14 TRBJ2-1 TRBV7-6 CASSLGLVYNEQFF TGTGCCAGCAGCTTAGGACTCGTCTACAATGAGCAGTTCTTC
- - 15 TRBJ2-1 TRBV18 CASSPPGGSYNEQFF TGTGCCAGCTCACCTCCGGGCGGGTCCTACAATGAGCAGTTCTTC
- TRBD2 14 TRBJ2-7 TRBV28 CASRRTSGTYEQYF TGTGCCAGCAGACGGACTAGCGGCACCTACGAGCAGTACTTC
- TRBD2 14 TRBJ2-5 TRBV5-1 CASSSTSGEETQYF TGCGCCAGCAGCTCGACTAGCGGTGAAGAGACCCAGTACTTC
- TRBD2 15 TRBJ2-1 TRBV6-2/TRBV6-3 CASSGLAGGYNEQFF TGTGCCAGCAGCGGTCTAGCGGGAGGGTACAATGAGCAGTTCTTC
- - 14 TRBJ1-3 TRBV18 CASSPAGGENTIYF TGTGCCAGCTCACCGGCGGGGGGAGAAAACACCATATATTTT
- - 14 TRBJ2-2 TRBV6-5 CASKFGVSTGELFF TGTGCCAGCAAATTCGGAGTCAGCACCGGGGAGCTGTTTTTT
- TRBD1 20 TRBJ1-5 TRBV6-2/TRBV6-3 CASSYRVRDRGDYGNQPQHF TGTGCCAGCAGTTACCGGGTCCGGGACAGGGGTGATTATGGCAATCAGCCCCAGCATTTT
- TRBD2 14 TRBJ2-1 TRBV19 CASSAVSGSNEQFF TGTGCCAGTAGTGCGGTCAGCGGGAGTAATGAGCAGTTCTTC
once TRBD2 14 TRBJ2-1 TRBV5-1 CASSSASGYNEQFF TGCGCCAGCAGCTCAGCTAGCGGGTACAATGAGCAGTTCTTC
- - 15 TRBJ2-3 TRBV9 CASSVDRTHTDTQYF TGTGCCAGCAGCGTAGATAGGACTCACACAGATACGCAGTATTTT
few TRBD2 15 TRBJ2-7 TRBV5-4 CASSRASGRFNEQYF TGTGCCAGCAGCCGGGCTAGCGGGAGGTTCAACGAGCAGTACTTC
- - 14 TRBJ1-6 TRBV6-5 CASSRDRRNSPLHF TGTGCCAGCAGTCGTGACAGGAGGAATTCACCCCTCCACTTT
- TRBD1 15 TRBJ1-2 TRBV6-2/TRBV6-3 CASSSLGQGIFGYTF TGTGCCAGCAGTTCCCTGGGACAGGGGATCTTCGGCTACACCTTC
- TRBD2 13 TRBJ2-7 TRBV7-9 CASSSSGTYEQYF TGTGCCAGCAGTTCTAGCGGAACCTACGAGCAGTACTTC